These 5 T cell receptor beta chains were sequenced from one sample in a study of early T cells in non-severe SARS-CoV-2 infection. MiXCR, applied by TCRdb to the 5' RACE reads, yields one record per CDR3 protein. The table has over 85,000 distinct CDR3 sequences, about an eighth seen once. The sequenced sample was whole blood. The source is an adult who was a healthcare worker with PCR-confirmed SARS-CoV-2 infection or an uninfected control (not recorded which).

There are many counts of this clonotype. CDR3 nucleotides: TGCAGTGCCCGAGGGGCTAGCGGGATGGATGAGCAGTTCTTC. It codes for CSARGASGMDEQFF. This sequence joins TRBV20-1 and TRBJ2-1; TRBD2 agrees at 9 bases. V lost 6 bases, J lost 8 bases, and 11 bases stayed unmatched. This CDR3 comprises 14 residues. Germline V gene sequence: CDR1 DFQATT, CDR2 SNEGSKA (reference sequence).

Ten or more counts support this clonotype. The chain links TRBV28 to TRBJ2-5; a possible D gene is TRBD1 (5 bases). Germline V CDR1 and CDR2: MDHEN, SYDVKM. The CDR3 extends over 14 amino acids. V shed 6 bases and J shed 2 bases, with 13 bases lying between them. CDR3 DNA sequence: TGTGCCAGCAGAACCCGACAGCCTCAAGAGACCCAGTACTTC. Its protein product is CASRTRQPQETQYF.

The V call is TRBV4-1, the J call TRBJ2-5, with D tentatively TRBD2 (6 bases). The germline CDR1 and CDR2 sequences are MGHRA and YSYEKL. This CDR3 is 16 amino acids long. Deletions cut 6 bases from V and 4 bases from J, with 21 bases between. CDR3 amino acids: CASRLMAGRGPETQYF. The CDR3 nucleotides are TGCGCCAGCAGGCTTATGGCGGGAAGAGGTCCAGAGACCCAGTACTTC.

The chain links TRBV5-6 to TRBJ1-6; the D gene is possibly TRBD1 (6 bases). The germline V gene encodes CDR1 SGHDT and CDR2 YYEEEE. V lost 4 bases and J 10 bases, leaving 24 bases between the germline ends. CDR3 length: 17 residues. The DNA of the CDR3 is TGTGCCAGCAGCGTTACCGGGACACTTTGGACGGGATCACCCCTCCACTTT. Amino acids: CASSVTGTLWTGSPLHF.

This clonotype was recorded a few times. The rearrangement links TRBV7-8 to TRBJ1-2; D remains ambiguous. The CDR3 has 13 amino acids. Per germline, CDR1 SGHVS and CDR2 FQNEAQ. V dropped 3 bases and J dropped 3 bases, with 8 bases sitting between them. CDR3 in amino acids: CASSLEVDYGYTF. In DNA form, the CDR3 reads TGTGCCAGCAGCTTGGAGGTTGACTATGGCTACACCTTC.